The 2 T cell receptor beta chains presented below share a single source sample, sequenced in a study of regulatory T cells in long-lasting Graves disease. Combining iRepertoire HTBI primers with Arm-PCR of CDR3 regions, the authors built TCR beta libraries. Each CDR3 protein is one row after TCRdb ran MiXCR on the multiplex PCR reads. This table holds roughly 530,000 distinct CDR3 sequences, 16% found once. The sample's time point: newly diagnosed GD, antithyroid drugs for less than 3 months. After RNA was extracted from PBMCs, the TCR library was made from it. The data also belong to a second study, concerning T cells in Graves' hyperthyroidism and ophthalmopathy.

Sample: peripheral blood mononuclear cells (PBMCs), taken at new diagnosis, from a patient treated with antithyroid drugs. The receptor set was obtained from a middle-aged woman with Graves disease.

This clonotype has more than one count but fewer than ten. Since a much larger clone is just one base distant, this may be a read error. This chain links TRBV6-1 with TRBJ2-7, with a possible D match to TRBD1 (7 bases). This CDR3 has 15 amino acids. Per germline, CDR1 MNHNS and CDR2 SASEGT. The CDR3 nucleotides read TGTGTCAGCACCCCCGGGAGTCAGGGGGCCTACGAGCAGTACTTC. This encodes CVSTPGSQGAYEQYF.

This clonotype was seen a handful of times. The chain employs TRBV2 and TRBJ2-3, with 7 bases that match TRBD1. V lost 7 bases, J lost 2 bases, and 12 bases stayed unmatched. Germline values: CDR1 SNHLY, CDR2 FYNNEI. The CDR3 covers 16 residues. CDR3 in amino acids: CASTKKGQSFTDTQYF. CDR3 nucleotide sequence: TGTGCCAGCACCAAAAAGGGACAGTCATTCACAGATACGCAGTATTTT.